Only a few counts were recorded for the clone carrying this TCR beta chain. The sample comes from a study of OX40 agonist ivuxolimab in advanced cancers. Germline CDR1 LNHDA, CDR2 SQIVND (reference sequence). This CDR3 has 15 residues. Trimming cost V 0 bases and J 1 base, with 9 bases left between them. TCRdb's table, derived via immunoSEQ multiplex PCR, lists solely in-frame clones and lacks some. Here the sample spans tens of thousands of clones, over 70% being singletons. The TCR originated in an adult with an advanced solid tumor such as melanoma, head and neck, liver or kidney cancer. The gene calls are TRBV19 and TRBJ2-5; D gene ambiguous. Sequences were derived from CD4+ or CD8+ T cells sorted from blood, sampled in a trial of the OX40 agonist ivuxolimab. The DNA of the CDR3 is TGTGCCAGTAGTATAGACGGTCGGACCCAAGAGACCCAGTACTTC. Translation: CASSIDGRTQETQYF.